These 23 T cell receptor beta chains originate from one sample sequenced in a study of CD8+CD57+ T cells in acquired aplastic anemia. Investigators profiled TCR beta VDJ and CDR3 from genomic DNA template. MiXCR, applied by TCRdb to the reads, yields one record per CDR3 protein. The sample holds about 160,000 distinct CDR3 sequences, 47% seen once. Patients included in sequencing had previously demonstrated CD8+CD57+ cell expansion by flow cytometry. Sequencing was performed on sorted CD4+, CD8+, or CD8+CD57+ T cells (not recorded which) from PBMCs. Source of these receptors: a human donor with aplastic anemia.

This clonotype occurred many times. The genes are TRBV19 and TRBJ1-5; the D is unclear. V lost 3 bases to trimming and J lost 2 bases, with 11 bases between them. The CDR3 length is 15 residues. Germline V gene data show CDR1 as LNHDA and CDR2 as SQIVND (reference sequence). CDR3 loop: CASSIANNGNQPQHF. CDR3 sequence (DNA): TGTGCCAGTAGTATCGCGAACAACGGCAATCAGCCCCAGCATTTT.

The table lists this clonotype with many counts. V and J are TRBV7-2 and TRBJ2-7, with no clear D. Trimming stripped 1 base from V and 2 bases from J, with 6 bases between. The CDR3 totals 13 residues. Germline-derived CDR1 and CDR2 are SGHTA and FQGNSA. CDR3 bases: TGTGCCAGCAGCTTAGTGGCAGCCTACGAGCAGTACTTC. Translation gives CASSLVAAYEQYF.

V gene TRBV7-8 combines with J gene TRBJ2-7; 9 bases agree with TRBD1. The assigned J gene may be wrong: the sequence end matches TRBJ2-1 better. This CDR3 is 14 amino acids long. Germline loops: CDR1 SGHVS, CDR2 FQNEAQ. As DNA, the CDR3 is TGTGCCAGCAGCCGGGACAGGGCGGGGGATGAGCAGTTCTTC. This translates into CASSRDRAGDEQFF.

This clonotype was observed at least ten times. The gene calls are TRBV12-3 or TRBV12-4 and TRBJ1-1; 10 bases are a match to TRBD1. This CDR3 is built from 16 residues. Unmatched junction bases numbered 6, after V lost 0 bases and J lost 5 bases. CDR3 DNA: TGTGCCAGCAGTTTAGCGGCGGGACAGGGGAGAACTGAAGCTTTCTTT. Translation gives CASSLAAGQGRTEAFF.

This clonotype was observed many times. The CDR3 nucleotides are TGTGCCAGACGGACAGGGCAAAACATTCAGTACTTC. This sequence encodes CARRTGQNIQYF. The rearrangement joins TRBV19 to TRBJ2-4; 8 nucleotides line up with TRBD1. The V gene's germline CDR1 is LNHDA and CDR2 SQIVND (reference sequence). CDR3 length equals 12 residues. V was pared by 9 bases and J by 5 bases, with 3 bases of the junction left unmatched.

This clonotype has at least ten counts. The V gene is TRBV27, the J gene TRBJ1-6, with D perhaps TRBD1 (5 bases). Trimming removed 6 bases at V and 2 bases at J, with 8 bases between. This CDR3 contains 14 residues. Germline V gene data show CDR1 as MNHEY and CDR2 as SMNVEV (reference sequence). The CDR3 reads CASRLTAYNSPLHF. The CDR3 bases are TGTGCCAGCAGATTGACAGCCTATAATTCACCCCTCCACTTT.

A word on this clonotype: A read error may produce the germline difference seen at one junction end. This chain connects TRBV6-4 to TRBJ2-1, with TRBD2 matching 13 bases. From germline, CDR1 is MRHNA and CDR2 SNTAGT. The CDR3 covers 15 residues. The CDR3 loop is CASSDSGGLAGALIF. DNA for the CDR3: TGTGCCAGCAGTGACTCGGGAGGACTAGCGGGGGCCCTAATCTTC.

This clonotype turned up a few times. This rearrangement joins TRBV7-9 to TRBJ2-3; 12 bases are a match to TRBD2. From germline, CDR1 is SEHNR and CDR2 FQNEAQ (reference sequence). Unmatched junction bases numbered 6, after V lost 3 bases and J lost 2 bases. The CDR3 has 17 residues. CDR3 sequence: CASSFGASGGVTDTQYF. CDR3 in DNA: TGTGCCAGCAGCTTTGGGGCTAGCGGGGGGGTCACAGATACGCAGTATTTT.

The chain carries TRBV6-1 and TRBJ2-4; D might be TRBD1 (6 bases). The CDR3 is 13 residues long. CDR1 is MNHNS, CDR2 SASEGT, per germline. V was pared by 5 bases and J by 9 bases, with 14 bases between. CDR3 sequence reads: CASSPTGSGIQYF. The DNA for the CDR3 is TGTGCCAGCAGTCCCACAGGGTCTGGCATTCAGTACTTC.

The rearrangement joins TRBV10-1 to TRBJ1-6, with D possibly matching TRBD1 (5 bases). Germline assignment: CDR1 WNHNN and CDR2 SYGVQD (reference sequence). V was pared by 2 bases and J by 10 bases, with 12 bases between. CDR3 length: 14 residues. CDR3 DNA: TGCGCCAGCAGTGAGGCAGGGACCGGATCACCCCTCCACTTT. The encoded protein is CASSEAGTGSPLHF.

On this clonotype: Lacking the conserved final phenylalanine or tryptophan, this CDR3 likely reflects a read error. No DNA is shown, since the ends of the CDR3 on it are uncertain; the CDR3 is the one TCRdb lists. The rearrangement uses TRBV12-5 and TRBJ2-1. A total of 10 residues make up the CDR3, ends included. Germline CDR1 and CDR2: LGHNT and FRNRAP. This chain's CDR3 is CASGLVPSIS.

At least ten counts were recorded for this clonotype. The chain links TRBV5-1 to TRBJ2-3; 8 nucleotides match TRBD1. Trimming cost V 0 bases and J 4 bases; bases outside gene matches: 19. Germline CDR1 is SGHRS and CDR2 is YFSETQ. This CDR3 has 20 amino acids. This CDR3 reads CASSLATGGQRKVAADTQYF. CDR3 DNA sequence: TGCGCCAGCAGCTTGGCAACAGGGGGACAGAGGAAAGTAGCGGCAGATACGCAGTATTTT.

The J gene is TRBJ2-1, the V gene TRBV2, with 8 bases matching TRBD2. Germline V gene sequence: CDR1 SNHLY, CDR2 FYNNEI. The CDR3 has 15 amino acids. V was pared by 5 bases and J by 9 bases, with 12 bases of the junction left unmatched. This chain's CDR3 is CASSLNPLAGLEQFF. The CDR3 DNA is TGTGCCAGCAGTTTAAACCCCTTAGCGGGGCTTGAGCAGTTCTTC.

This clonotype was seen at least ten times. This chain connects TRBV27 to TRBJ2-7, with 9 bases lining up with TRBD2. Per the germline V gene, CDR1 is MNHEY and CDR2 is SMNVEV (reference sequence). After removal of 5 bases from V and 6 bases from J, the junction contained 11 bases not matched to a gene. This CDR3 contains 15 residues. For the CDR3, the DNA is TGTGCCAGCAGTCCAGTAGCGGGAGCGTTCGGCGAGCAGTACTTC. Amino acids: CASSPVAGAFGEQYF.

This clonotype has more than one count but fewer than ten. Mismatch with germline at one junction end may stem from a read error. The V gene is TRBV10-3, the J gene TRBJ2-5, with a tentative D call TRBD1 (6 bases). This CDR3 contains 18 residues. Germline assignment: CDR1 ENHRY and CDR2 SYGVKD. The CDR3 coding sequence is TGTGCCAGCAGTTCTTTACAGGGTTTGGGTAGGAGCGGAGAGACCCAGTACTTC. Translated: CASSSLQGLGRSGETQYF.

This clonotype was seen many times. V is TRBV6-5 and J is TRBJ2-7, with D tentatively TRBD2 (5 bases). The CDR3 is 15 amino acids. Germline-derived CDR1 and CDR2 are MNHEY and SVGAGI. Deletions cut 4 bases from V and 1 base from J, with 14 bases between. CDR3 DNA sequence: TGTGCCAGCAGTTCAGGCCGGACGGGGTCCTACGAGCAGTACTTC. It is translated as CASSSGRTGSYEQYF.

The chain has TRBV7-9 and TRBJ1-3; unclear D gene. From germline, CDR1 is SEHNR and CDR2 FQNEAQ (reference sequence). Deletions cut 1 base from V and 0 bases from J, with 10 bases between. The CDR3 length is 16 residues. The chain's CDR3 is CASSLEGISSGNTIYF. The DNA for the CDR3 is TGTGCCAGCAGCTTAGAGGGCATTAGCTCTGGAAACACCATATATTTT. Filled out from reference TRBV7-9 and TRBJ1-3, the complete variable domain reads DTGVSQNPRHKITKRGQNVTFRCDPISEHNRLYWYRQTLGQGPEFLTYFQNEAQLEKSRLLSDRFSAERPKGSFSTLEIQRTEQGDSAMYLCASSLEGISSGNTIYFGEGSWLTVV.

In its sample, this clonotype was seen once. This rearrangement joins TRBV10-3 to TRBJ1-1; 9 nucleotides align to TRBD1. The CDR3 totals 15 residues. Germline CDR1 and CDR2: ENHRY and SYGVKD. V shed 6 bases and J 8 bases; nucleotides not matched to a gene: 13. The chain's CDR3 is CAIRPQVGTGREAFF. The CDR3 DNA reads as TGTGCCATCAGGCCGCAGGTCGGGACAGGGCGCGAAGCTTTCTTT.

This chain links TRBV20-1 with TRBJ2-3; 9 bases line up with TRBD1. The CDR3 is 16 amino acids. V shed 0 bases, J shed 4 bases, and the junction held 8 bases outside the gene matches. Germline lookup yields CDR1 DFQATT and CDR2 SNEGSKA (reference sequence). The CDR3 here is CSAREEGQGSPDTQYF. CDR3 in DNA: TGCAGTGCTAGAGAAGAAGGACAGGGGAGTCCAGATACGCAGTATTTT.

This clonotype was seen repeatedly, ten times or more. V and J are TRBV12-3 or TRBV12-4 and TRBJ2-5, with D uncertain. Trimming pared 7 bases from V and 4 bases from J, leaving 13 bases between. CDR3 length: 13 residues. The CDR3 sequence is CASTRTRVETQYF. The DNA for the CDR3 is TGTGCCAGCACCCGGACGAGAGTAGAGACCCAGTACTTC.

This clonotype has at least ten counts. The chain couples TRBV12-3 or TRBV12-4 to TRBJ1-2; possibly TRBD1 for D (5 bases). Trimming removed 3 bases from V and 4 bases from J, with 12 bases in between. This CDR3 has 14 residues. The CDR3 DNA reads TGTGCCAGCAGTTTGTCCGGGGGAGGCTATGGCTACACCTTC. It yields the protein CASSLSGGGYGYTF.

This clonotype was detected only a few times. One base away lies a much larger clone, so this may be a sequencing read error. CDR3 loop: CASSFDRFTEAFF. As DNA, the CDR3 is TGTGCCAGCAGCTTCGACAGGTTCACTGAAGCTTTCTTT. This sequence joins TRBV5-4 and TRBJ1-1, with a possible D match to TRBD1 (6 bases). CDR3 length: 13 amino acids. The V gene's germline CDR1 is SGHNT and CDR2 YYREEE (reference sequence). Trimming removed 2 bases at V and 4 bases at J, with 9 bases between.

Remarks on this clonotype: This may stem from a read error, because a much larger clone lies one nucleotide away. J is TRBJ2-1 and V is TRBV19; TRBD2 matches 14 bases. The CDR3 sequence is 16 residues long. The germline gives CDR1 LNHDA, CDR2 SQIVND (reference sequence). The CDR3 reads CASSPGTSGRYSEQFF. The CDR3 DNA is TGTGCCAGTAGCCCAGGGACTAGCGGGAGATACAGTGAGCAGTTCTTC.